Listed below are T cell receptor beta chains from one sample, sequenced in a study of blood T cell repertoires in COVID-19. This table comes from immunoSEQ multiplex PCR, and its TCRdb copy is limited to in-frame clones, with some not included. Of over 200,000 clones listed, 65% to 90% were seen once; the top ten hold 15% to 19%. Material for sequencing was PBMCs or T cells enriched from blood (not recorded which). Every receptor here comes from a man in his late teens or twenties who had recovered from COVID-19. Each CDR3 is given with its conserved first and last residue. The order of the fields is V gene, clone size, J gene, D gene, CDR3 DNA, CDR3 protein. A D gene is named only where the DNA matches it firmly. A row's size may be missing; if present it is once, few, many or a size class.

v_call: TRBV9
clone_size: NA
j_call: TRBJ2-1
d_call: TRBD2
cdr3_nt: TGTGCCAGCAGCGTCGGACTAGCGGGAGGGTCCTACAATGAGCAGTTCTTC
cdr3_aa: CASSVGLAGGSYNEQFF

v_call: TRBV6-5
clone_size: NA
j_call: TRBJ2-1
d_call: NA
cdr3_nt: TGTGCCAGCAGTTCCTCGACACGGGAGACCTACAATGAGCAGTTCTTC
cdr3_aa: CASSSSTRETYNEQFF

v_call: TRBV11-2
clone_size: NA
j_call: TRBJ1-1
d_call: TRBD1
cdr3_nt: TGTGCCAGCAGGGAAATCCGGGACAGCACTGAAGCTTTCTTT
cdr3_aa: CASREIRDSTEAFF

v_call: TRBV19
clone_size: NA
j_call: TRBJ1-3
d_call: TRBD1
cdr3_nt: TGTGCCAGTAACGATCAGGGGGAATCTGGAAACACCATATATTTT
cdr3_aa: CASNDQGESGNTIYF

v_call: TRBV12-3/TRBV12-4
clone_size: NA
j_call: TRBJ1-5
d_call: NA
cdr3_nt: TGTGCCAGCAGTTTATCGGCGGGGCCCCAGCATTTT
cdr3_aa: CASSLSAGPQHF

v_call: TRBV3-1/TRBV3-2
clone_size: NA
j_call: TRBJ1-6
d_call: NA
cdr3_nt: TGTGCCAGCAGCCAAAGGAGTAGCTCCTATAATTCACCCCTCCACTTT
cdr3_aa: CASSQRSSSYNSPLHF

v_call: TRBV15
clone_size: NA
j_call: TRBJ2-2
d_call: TRBD2
cdr3_nt: TGTGCCACCAGCAGAGTTCGGTCGGAGCGGGATAACACCGGGGAGCTGTTTTTT
cdr3_aa: CATSRVRSERDNTGELFF

v_call: TRBV6-5
clone_size: NA
j_call: TRBJ2-7
d_call: TRBD1
cdr3_nt: TGTGCCAGCAGGGAGGGACAGGGGGCCTACGAGCAGTACTTC
cdr3_aa: CASREGQGAYEQYF

v_call: TRBV20-1
clone_size: NA
j_call: TRBJ2-7
d_call: NA
cdr3_nt: TGCAGTGCTAGTTACCCTGGCGGCGGGTCCTACGAGCAGTACTTC
cdr3_aa: CSASYPGGGSYEQYF

v_call: TRBV5-6
clone_size: NA
j_call: TRBJ1-1
d_call: TRBD1
cdr3_nt: TGTGCCAGCAGCGGCGCCGGGACAGCGAACACTGAAGCTTTCTTT
cdr3_aa: CASSGAGTANTEAFF

v_call: TRBV25-1
clone_size: NA
j_call: TRBJ2-7
d_call: NA
cdr3_nt: TGTGCCAGCAGTGAACAGAACCACGAGCAGTACTTC
cdr3_aa: CASSEQNHEQYF

v_call: TRBV3-1/TRBV3-2
clone_size: NA
j_call: TRBJ1-6
d_call: NA
cdr3_nt: TGTGCCAGCAAGGGGTTTAGTTCACCCCTCCACTTT
cdr3_aa: CASKGFSSPLHF

v_call: TRBV7-6
clone_size: NA
j_call: TRBJ2-1
d_call: NA
cdr3_nt: TGTGCCAGCAGCTTAGCCCCCCTACAGGCCACCCCCTACAATGAGCAGTTCTTC
cdr3_aa: CASSLAPLQATPYNEQFF

v_call: TRBV15
clone_size: once
j_call: TRBJ1-2
d_call: NA
cdr3_nt: TGTGCCACCAGCTCCTGGACGGAGGATCGATATGGCTACACCTTC
cdr3_aa: CATSSWTEDRYGYTF

v_call: TRBV18
clone_size: once
j_call: TRBJ1-2
d_call: TRBD1
cdr3_nt: TGTGCCAGCTCACCAATCGGGACAGGTGACTATGGCTACACCTTC
cdr3_aa: CASSPIGTGDYGYTF

v_call: TRBV10-3
clone_size: NA
j_call: TRBJ2-1
d_call: TRBD1
cdr3_nt: TGTGCCATCAGAGATGGACAGGGCATCATTGGGAATGAGCAGTTCTTC
cdr3_aa: CAIRDGQGIIGNEQFF

v_call: TRBV27
clone_size: NA
j_call: TRBJ1-5
d_call: NA
cdr3_nt: TGTGCCAGCGCCTCTAACAGGGATCAGCCCCAGCATTTT
cdr3_aa: CASASNRDQPQHF

v_call: TRBV27
clone_size: NA
j_call: TRBJ1-6
d_call: NA
cdr3_nt: TGTGCCAGCAGCCCGGGATACTATAATTCACCCCTCCACTTT
cdr3_aa: CASSPGYYNSPLHF

v_call: TRBV2
clone_size: NA
j_call: TRBJ1-2
d_call: NA
cdr3_nt: TGTGCCAGCAGTGAAGGCCAGACTATGTCTGCGGGCTACACCTTC
cdr3_aa: CASSEGQTMSAGYTF

v_call: TRBV6-1
clone_size: NA
j_call: TRBJ1-5
d_call: TRBD1
cdr3_nt: TGTGCCAGCAGTGAAGGGGCAGGGGGTCAGCCCCAGCATTTT
cdr3_aa: CASSEGAGGQPQHF

v_call: TRBV13
clone_size: NA
j_call: TRBJ1-5
d_call: NA
cdr3_nt: TGTGCCAGCAGCTTATCGATTTTGGGAGTCCATCAGCCCCAGCATTTT
cdr3_aa: CASSLSILGVHQPQHF

v_call: TRBV7-9
clone_size: NA
j_call: TRBJ1-1
d_call: TRBD1
cdr3_nt: TGTGCCAGCAGCTTACACTCCAAGGGGGCGAGGACTGAAGCTTTCTTT
cdr3_aa: CASSLHSKGARTEAFF

v_call: TRBV28
clone_size: NA
j_call: TRBJ1-2
d_call: TRBD1
cdr3_nt: TGTGCCAGCAGATACCCCGCGAGGGACAGGGTGTATGGCTACACCTTC
cdr3_aa: CASRYPARDRVYGYTF

v_call: TRBV12-5
clone_size: NA
j_call: TRBJ2-7
d_call: TRBD1
cdr3_nt: TGTGCTAGTGGGAACCAATTAACGGGACAGGGTTACGAGCAGTACTTC
cdr3_aa: CASGNQLTGQGYEQYF

v_call: TRBV7-2
clone_size: NA
j_call: TRBJ2-2
d_call: TRBD2
cdr3_nt: TGTGCCAGCAGCCCACAGCGGGGGGCTCCCGGGGAGCTGTTTTTT
cdr3_aa: CASSPQRGAPGELFF

v_call: TRBV6-5
clone_size: NA
j_call: TRBJ1-1
d_call: NA
cdr3_nt: TGTGCCAGCAGAGTTGGCCTTGACACTGAAGCTTTCTTT
cdr3_aa: CASRVGLDTEAFF

v_call: TRBV6-5
clone_size: NA
j_call: TRBJ1-1
d_call: TRBD1
cdr3_nt: TGTGCCAGCAGGGGACAGGGGTATACTGAAGCTTTCTTT
cdr3_aa: CASRGQGYTEAFF

v_call: TRBV7-9
clone_size: NA
j_call: TRBJ2-7
d_call: NA
cdr3_nt: TGTGCCAGCAGCCTGAGCTCCTACGAGCAGTACTTC
cdr3_aa: CASSLSSYEQYF

v_call: TRBV7-8
clone_size: NA
j_call: TRBJ1-4
d_call: NA
cdr3_nt: TGTGCCAGCAGCTACCGACGCAGGCCTAATGAAAAACTGTTTTTT
cdr3_aa: CASSYRRRPNEKLFF

v_call: TRBV9
clone_size: NA
j_call: TRBJ2-5
d_call: NA
cdr3_nt: TGTGCCAGCAGCGTAGCCAGGGGAGCGGTAGAGACCCAGTACTTC
cdr3_aa: CASSVARGAVETQYF

v_call: TRBV5-1
clone_size: NA
j_call: TRBJ2-1
d_call: TRBD1
cdr3_nt: TGCGCCAGCAGGGATGGACAGGGTGAATACAATGAGCAGTTCTTC
cdr3_aa: CASRDGQGEYNEQFF

v_call: TRBV25-1
clone_size: NA
j_call: TRBJ1-1
d_call: TRBD1
cdr3_nt: TGTGCCAGCAGTGAGGGACAGGGGGACACTGAAGCTTTCTTT
cdr3_aa: CASSEGQGDTEAFF

v_call: TRBV28
clone_size: once
j_call: TRBJ2-5
d_call: NA
cdr3_nt: TGTGCCAGCAGTTTACCTCCAGGGTTCGAGACCCAGTACTTC
cdr3_aa: CASSLPPGFETQYF

v_call: TRBV9
clone_size: NA
j_call: TRBJ2-3
d_call: TRBD1
cdr3_nt: TGTGCCAGCAGCGTGGGACAGGGACAAGATACGCAGTATTTT
cdr3_aa: CASSVGQGQDTQYF

v_call: TRBV5-1
clone_size: NA
j_call: TRBJ2-5
d_call: TRBD1
cdr3_nt: TGCGCCAGCAGCCCTGTGGCGTCGGGACAGGGAAAGACCCAGTACTTC
cdr3_aa: CASSPVASGQGKTQYF

v_call: TRBV12-5
clone_size: NA
j_call: TRBJ1-1
d_call: TRBD1
cdr3_nt: TGTGCTAGTGGTCAGGGGGATGAAGCTTTCTTT
cdr3_aa: CASGQGDEAFF

v_call: TRBV19
clone_size: NA
j_call: TRBJ2-3
d_call: NA
cdr3_nt: TGTGCCAGTAGTATAGGGCGCCAGGGGATTACAGATACGCAGTATTTT
cdr3_aa: CASSIGRQGITDTQYF

v_call: TRBV5-1
clone_size: NA
j_call: TRBJ2-1
d_call: TRBD1
cdr3_nt: TGCGCCAGCAGCGGACGACAGGGGGCGCTTCGAGACAATGAGCAGTTCTTC
cdr3_aa: CASSGRQGALRDNEQFF

v_call: TRBV5-1
clone_size: NA
j_call: TRBJ1-1
d_call: NA
cdr3_nt: TGCGCCAGCAGCTTGGTCTTGGCGGGGGAGACTGAAGCTTTCTTT
cdr3_aa: CASSLVLAGETEAFF